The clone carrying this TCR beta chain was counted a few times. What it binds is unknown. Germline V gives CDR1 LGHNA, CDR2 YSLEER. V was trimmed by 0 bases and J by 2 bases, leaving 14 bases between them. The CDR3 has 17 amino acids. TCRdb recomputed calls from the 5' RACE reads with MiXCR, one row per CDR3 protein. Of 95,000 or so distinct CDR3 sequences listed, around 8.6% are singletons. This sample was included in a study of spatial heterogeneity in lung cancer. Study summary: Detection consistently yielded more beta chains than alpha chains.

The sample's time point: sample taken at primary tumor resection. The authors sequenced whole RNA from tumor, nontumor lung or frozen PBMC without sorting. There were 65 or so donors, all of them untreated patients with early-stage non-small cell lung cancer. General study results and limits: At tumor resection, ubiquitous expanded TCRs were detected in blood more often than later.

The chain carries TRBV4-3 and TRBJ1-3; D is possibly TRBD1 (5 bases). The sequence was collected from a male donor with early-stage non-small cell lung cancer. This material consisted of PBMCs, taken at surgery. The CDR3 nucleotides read TGCGCCAGCAGCCAAGATCTTGGGGCCAGGGCTGGAAACACCATATATTTT. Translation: CASSQDLGARAGNTIYF.